Listed below are T cell receptor beta chains from one sample, sequenced in a study of shared clonotypes between healthy human individuals. Profiling relied on immunoSEQ multiplex PCR, and the TCRdb table lists in-frame clones only, not all of them. Of 800,000 to 1,200,000 clones in the sample, approximately 80% are singletons; the top ten hold approximately 0.5%. Sample: memory CD4+ T cells from PBMCs. These receptors all come from a man aged 18 to 29 in good health. Some clones in this sample may be carry-over from other donors' samples. Each CDR3 is given with its conserved first and last residue. D genes are given only for firm matches. Clone size is shown for a subset of rows, as once, few, many or a class of expanded clone.

J gene | V gene | D gene | clone size | CDR3 DNA | CDR3 protein
TRBJ2-2 | TRBV5-1 | NA | few | TGCGCCAGCAGCCCGAGGCGCACCGGGGAGCTGTTTTTT | CASSPRRTGELFF
TRBJ1-2 | TRBV29-1 | NA | NA | TGCAGCGTCGCCCGAGCAGGGATAAGTTATGGCTACACCTTC | CSVARAGISYGYTF
TRBJ2-3 | TRBV7-3 | NA | NA | TGTGCCAGCAGCCAAGGCGATACGCAGTATTTT | CASSQGDTQYF
TRBJ1-4 | TRBV15 | NA | NA | TGTGCCACCAGCAGAGATAGTGAAAAACTGTTTTTT | CATSRDSEKLFF
TRBJ2-1 | TRBV29-1 | TRBD2 | NA | TGCAGCGGGCGAGGCGGGGGGAGCTCCTACAATGAGCAGTTCTTC | CSGRGGGSSYNEQFF
TRBJ2-3 | TRBV5-4 | TRBD1 | NA | TGTGCCAGCAGCGCAAGGACAGGAACTAGCACAGATACGCAGTATTTT | CASSARTGTSTDTQYF
TRBJ1-2 | TRBV6-5 | TRBD1 | NA | TGTGCCAGCAGGCGACAGGGCGGCTATGGCTACACCTTC | CASRRQGGYGYTF
TRBJ1-1 | TRBV6-5 | NA | NA | TGTGCCAGCAGTTATGGCGGCAGGACGAGCACTGAAGCTTTCTTT | CASSYGGRTSTEAFF
TRBJ2-1 | TRBV10-3 | TRBD2 | NA | TGTGCCATCAGTGCCCAACGGGAGGGCCGAGGTGAGCAGTTCTTC | CAISAQREGRGEQFF
TRBJ2-1 | TRBV7-2 | TRBD2 | NA | TGTGCCAGCAGCTCGCCATGGCGGGGGGGTGAGCAGTTCTTC | CASSSPWRGGEQFF
TRBJ1-4 | TRBV6-1 | TRBD1 | few | TGTGCCAGCAGGGCACAGGGGGGGAGTGAAAAACTGTTTTTT | CASRAQGGSEKLFF
TRBJ2-7 | TRBV29-1 | TRBD1 | NA | TGCAGCGTTGAAGGTAGTAGGGACAGGGGGCCCTACGAGCAGTACTTC | CSVEGSRDRGPYEQYF
TRBJ1-1 | TRBV6-5 | NA | few | TGTGCCAGCACCCCCCCGGGGGGACCTGAAGCTTTCTTT | CASTPPGGPEAFF
TRBJ1-2 | TRBV5-5 | TRBD1 | NA | TGTGCCAGCAGCCTGGACAGGAGCTATGGCTACACCTTC | CASSLDRSYGYTF
TRBJ1-3 | TRBV7-2 | TRBD1 | NA | TGTGCCAGCAGTACGGGACAGATCATCTCTGGAAACACCATATATTTT | CASSTGQIISGNTIYF
TRBJ1-3 | TRBV29-1 | NA | NA | TGCAGCGTCAGCCCCTCTGGAAACACCATATATTTT | CSVSPSGNTIYF
TRBJ1-5 | TRBV5-8 | NA | NA | TGTGCCAGCCTCCTCTTGGGAAATTCTGATGGCAATCAGCCCCAGCATTTT | CASLLLGNSDGNQPQHF
TRBJ2-1 | TRBV19 | NA | few | TGTGCCAGTAGTATAGGGCTAGCCCGTTACAATGAGCAGTTCTTC | CASSIGLARYNEQFF